This paragraph reports one TCR beta chain. What it binds is not known. The source of the sample is a study of cytomegalovirus exposure and HLA in healthy donors. Study conclusions and caveats: V segments that were indistinguishable, TRBV6-2 and TRBV6-3 among them, were omitted from analysis. In vitro, three CMV-associated chains proved specific for CMV antigens.

Germline-derived CDR1 and CDR2 are MDHEN and SYDVKM. V lost 8 bases and J lost 2; bases outside the gene matches: 3. CDR3 length equals 13 residues. PCR amplification relied on 60 Vbeta primers (plus 13 Jbeta primers). Sequencing was performed with immunoSEQ multiplex PCR; in TCRdb, only in-frame clones are kept and a portion is missing. The data show around 150,000 clones, about four fifths seen once. The J gene is TRBJ2-7, the V gene TRBV28, with 10 bases lining up with TRBD2. The TCR sequence derives from a man aged 25 to 40 in good health and CMV-seronegative. Sequencing used PBMCs. The DNA of the CDR3 is TGTGCCAGCGTAGCGGGAGGTACCTACGAGCAGTACTTC. As protein: CASVAGGTYEQYF.